This T cell receptor beta chain was recovered during a study of T cells expressing NK-cell markers. Study summary: Sorted CD3+CD56+NKG2C+, CD3+CD56+NKG2C- and CD3+CD56-NKG2C+ T-cell subsets were beta-chain profiled. Just one sequenced donor of eight was HCMV-seronegative, while seven were seropositive.

As to this clonotype: Its antigen remains unknown.

Scientists made TCR beta cDNA using 5'RACE template switching with UMIs. Each CDR3 protein gets one entry in TCRdb, which reprocessed the 5' RACE reads and gives no DNA. The table for this sample gives about 460,000 distinct CDR3 sequences. Notes on the study in general: Dominant NKG2C+ clonotypes were found to form about 1.0-7.5% of CD8+ T cells in 5 or 6 donors.

CDR1 is SGHTA, CDR2 FQGNSA, per germline. This CDR3 comprises 12 residues. The rearrangement joins TRBV7-2 to TRBJ2-3; the D call from TCRdb, TRBD2, cannot be confirmed without DNA. The sequenced material came from blood T cells: a sorted CD56 or NKG2C T cell subset, CD4+ or CD8+ T cells, or bulk PBMC T cells (not recorded which). The clonotype originates from a woman between 45 and 65 years old in good health. CDR3 in amino acids: CASSFSSGLGYF.